Sequencing of this TCR beta chain was carried out in a study of cytomegalovirus exposure and HLA in healthy donors. Study conclusions and caveats: Through in vitro validation, three CMV-associated chains were shown to be specific for CMV antigens. Most sequenced TCRs were rare (though some public TCRs occurred in many donors). Cytomegalovirus-associated status was assigned to 150 or so TCR beta chains. Later, an analysis found that TCR clusters from the first cohort tended to co-occur in the 120 validation repertoires.

Sequencing was performed with immunoSEQ multiplex PCR; in TCRdb, only in-frame clones are kept and a portion is missing. The profile shows about 160,000 clones, 89% of them singletons. The CDR3 is 17 residues long. J lost 2 bases, V lost 2 bases, and 4 bases had no gene match. CDR1 and CDR2 (germline): SGHTA, FQGTGA. Notes on this clone: Its antigen is not identified.

This receptor was taken from a man between 18 and 35 years old in good health and CMV-seropositive. What was sequenced was PBMCs. The chain uses TRBV7-3 and TRBJ2-1, with 12 positions matching TRBD2. The CDR3 loop reads CASSLWASGRAYNEQFF. The CDR3 nucleotides read TGTGCCAGCAGCTTATGGGCTAGCGGGAGGGCCTACAATGAGCAGTTCTTC.